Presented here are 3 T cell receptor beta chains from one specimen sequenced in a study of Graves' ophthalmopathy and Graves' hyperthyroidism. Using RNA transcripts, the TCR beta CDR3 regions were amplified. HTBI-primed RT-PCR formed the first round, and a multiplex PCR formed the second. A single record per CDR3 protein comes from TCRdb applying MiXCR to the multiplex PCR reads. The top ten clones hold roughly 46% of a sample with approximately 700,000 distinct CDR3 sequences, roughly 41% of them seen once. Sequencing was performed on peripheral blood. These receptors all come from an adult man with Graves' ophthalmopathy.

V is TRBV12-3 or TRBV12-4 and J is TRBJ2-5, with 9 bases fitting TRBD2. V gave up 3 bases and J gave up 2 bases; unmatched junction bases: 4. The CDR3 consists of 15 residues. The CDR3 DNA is TGTGCCAGCAGTTTCGGACTAGCGAGACAAGAGACCCAGTACTTC. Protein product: CASSFGLARQETQYF.

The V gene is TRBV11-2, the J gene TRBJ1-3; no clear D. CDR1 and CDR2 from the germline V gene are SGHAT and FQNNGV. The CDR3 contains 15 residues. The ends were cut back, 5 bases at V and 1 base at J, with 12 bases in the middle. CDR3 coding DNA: TGTGCCAGCAGCCGGGCCAGTAATTCTGGAAACACCATATATTTT. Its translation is CASSRASNSGNTIYF.

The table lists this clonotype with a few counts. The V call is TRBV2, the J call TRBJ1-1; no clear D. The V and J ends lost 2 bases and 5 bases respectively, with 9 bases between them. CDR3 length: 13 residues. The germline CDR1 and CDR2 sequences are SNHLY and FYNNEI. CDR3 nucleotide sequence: TGTGCCAGCAGTGAACCCCCGGGGACTGAAGCTTTCTTT. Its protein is CASSEPPGTEAFF.